This T cell receptor beta chain was found in a study of blood T cell repertoires in COVID-19. The wider study: Sites in the United States, Italy and Spain provided acute and convalescent COVID-19 samples. T cells, B-cell-depleted T cells, or PBMCs supplied cDNA or gDNA.

The CDR3 contains 16 residues. V lost 4 bases and J lost 4, with 19 bases in between. Germline CDR1 SNHLY, CDR2 FYNNEI. Methods used by the authors: Estimates of nucleated cell counts were drawn from the amplification of reference gene primers. Repertoires were generated with immunoSEQ multiplex PCR, while TCRdb's copy carries only in-frame clones and drops some. D and trimming were read from the DNA, whereas the V and J calls and clone size are those reported in that table. This table has some 220,000 clones, 84% appearing once. The J gene is TRBJ1-2, the V gene TRBV2; D unclear. The sequencing sample was made of peripheral blood. This clonotype was sampled from a man in his fifties with active or convalescent COVID-19. The CDR3 reads CASSATGEGVLYGYTF. The CDR3 DNA reads TGTGCCAGCAGTGCTACTGGGGAGGGTGTCCTCTATGGCTACACCTTC.